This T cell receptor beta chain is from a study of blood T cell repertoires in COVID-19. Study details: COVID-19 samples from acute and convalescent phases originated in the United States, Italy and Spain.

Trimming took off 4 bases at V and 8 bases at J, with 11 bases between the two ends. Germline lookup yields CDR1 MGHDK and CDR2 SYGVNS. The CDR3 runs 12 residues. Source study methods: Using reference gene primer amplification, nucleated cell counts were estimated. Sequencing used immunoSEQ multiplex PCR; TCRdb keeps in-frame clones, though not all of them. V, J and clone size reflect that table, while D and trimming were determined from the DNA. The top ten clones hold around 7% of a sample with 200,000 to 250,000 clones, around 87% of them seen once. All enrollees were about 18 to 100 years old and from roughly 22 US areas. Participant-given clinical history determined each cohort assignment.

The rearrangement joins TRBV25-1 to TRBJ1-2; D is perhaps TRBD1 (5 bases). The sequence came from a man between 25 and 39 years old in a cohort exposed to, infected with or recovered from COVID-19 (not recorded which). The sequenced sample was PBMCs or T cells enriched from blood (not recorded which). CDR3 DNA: TGTGCCAGCAGTGGGGGGGAGTTAGGCTACACCTTC. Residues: CASSGGELGYTF.